Included here is one T cell receptor beta chain sequence, with context. Its antigen remains unknown. J lost 1 base, V lost 5 bases, and 3 bases had no gene match. The CDR3 consists of 15 residues. Germline V gene lookup returns CDR1 LNHDA and CDR2 SQIVND (reference sequence). This sample is drawn from a study of persistence of HIV-infected CD4 T cells. Study background: Donors had been on suppressive ART for a median of approximately eight years. Multiple blood draws of up to about 180 mL, except two donors with single leukapheresis.

Study observations and caveats: TCRbeta richness was lower in CMV- and Gag-responding cells than in anti-CD3/anti-CD28-responding cells.

Sequencing used immunoSEQ version 4 in survey mode. Only in-frame clones appear in the TCRdb table, and some are missing; sequencing was by immunoSEQ multiplex PCR. The table has tens of thousands of clones, 88% seen once. Cells were stimulated nonspecifically with anti-CD3/anti-CD28 magnetic beads. Sorting of responding CD4+ T cells relied on upregulated CD40 ligand together with CD69. Donors had CD4+ T cell counts above 400 cells/uL and were CMV-seropositive. V usage is TRBV19 and J usage is TRBJ2-5, with 11 bases that match TRBD2. Here the sequenced sample was CD4+ T cells sorted from PBMCs after roughly 18-hour stimulation, taken from a patient who received antiretroviral therapy. This TCR came from an adult woman with HIV who was CMV-seropositive. The DNA of the CDR3 is TGTGCCAGTAGTCCTAGCGGGGGGTTCCAAGAGACCCAGTACTTC. The encoded protein is CASSPSGGFQETQYF.